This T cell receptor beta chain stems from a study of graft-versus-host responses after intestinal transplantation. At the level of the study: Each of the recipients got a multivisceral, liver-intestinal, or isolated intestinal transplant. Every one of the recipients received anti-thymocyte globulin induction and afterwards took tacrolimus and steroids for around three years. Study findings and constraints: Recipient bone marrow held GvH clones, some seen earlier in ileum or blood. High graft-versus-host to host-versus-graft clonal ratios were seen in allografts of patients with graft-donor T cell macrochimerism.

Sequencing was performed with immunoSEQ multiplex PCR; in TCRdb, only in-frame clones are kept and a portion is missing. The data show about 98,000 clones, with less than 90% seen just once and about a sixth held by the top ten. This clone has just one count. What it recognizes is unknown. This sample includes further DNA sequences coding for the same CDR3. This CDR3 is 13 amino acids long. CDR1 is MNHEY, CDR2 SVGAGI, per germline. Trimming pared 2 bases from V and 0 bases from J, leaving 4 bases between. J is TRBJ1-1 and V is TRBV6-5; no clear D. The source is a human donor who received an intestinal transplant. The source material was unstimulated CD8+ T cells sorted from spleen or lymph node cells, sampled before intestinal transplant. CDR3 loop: CASSYSLNTEAFF. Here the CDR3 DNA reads TGTGCCAGCAGTTACAGTTTGAACACTGAAGCTTTCTTT.